Listed here is a single T cell receptor (beta chain). The sample is drawn from a study of CD8+CD57+ T cells in acquired aplastic anemia. This CDR3 is built from 14 residues. V gave up 10 bases and J gave up 1 base, with 16 bases separating them. Germline V lookup: CDR1 ENHRY, CDR2 SYGVKD. The study profiled TCR beta VDJ and CDR3 using genomic DNA as template. TCRdb recomputed calls from the reads with MiXCR, one row per CDR3 protein. The data hold 150,000 to 180,000 distinct CDR3 sequences, with less than 60% observed a single time. Those patients picked for sequencing had displayed CD8+CD57+ cell expansion on flow cytometry. There were no patients without severe acquired aplastic anemia.

The specimen sequenced was sorted CD4+, CD8+, or CD8+CD57+ T cells (not recorded which) from PBMCs. This rearrangement joins TRBV10-3 to TRBJ1-2; maybe TRBD1 (5 bases). This receptor was obtained from a human donor with aplastic anemia. In DNA, the CDR3 is TGTGCCAGCAGCACTGCGGGGGTTAACTATGGCTACACCTTC. Its translation: CASSTAGVNYGYTF.